The 8 T cell receptor beta chains given below trace back to one sample, sequenced in a study of blood T cell repertoires in COVID-19. This table comes from immunoSEQ multiplex PCR, and its TCRdb copy is limited to in-frame clones, with some not included. The repertoire has tens of thousands of clones, roughly 87% of them found once; the top ten carry roughly 3.5%. The sample was peripheral blood. These receptors were taken from a man over 45 with active COVID-19.

The table lists this clone with a count of one. V and J are TRBV5-4 and TRBJ2-7; possibly TRBD1 for D (5 bases). Trimming took off 3 bases at V and 5 bases at J, with 15 bases between the two ends. This CDR3 comprises 14 residues. Germline V gives CDR1 SGHNT, CDR2 YYREEE (reference sequence). In DNA form, the CDR3 reads TGTGCCAGCAGCTATCAGGGTAACACTAACGAGCAGTACTTC. Translating it yields CASSYQGNTNEQYF. The whole variable domain, filled in from reference TRBV5-4 and TRBJ2-7, reads ETGVTQSPTHLIKTRGQQVTLRCSSQSGHNTVSWYQQALGQGPQFIFQYYREEENGRGNFPPRFSGLQFPNYSSELNVNALELDDSALYLCASSYQGNTNEQYFGPGTRLTVT.

This clone was detected only a few times. The chain is built from TRBV25-1 and TRBJ1-6, with D possibly being TRBD1 (6 bases). The CDR3 spans 13 residues. The germline gives CDR1 MGHDK, CDR2 SYGVNS. Trimming took 2 bases from V and 8 from J, leaving 7 bases between them. As DNA, the CDR3 is TGTGCCAGCAGTGAAAACAGGGATTCACCCCTCCACTTT. Translation gives CASSENRDSPLHF.

V usage is TRBV3-1 (or the pseudogene TRBV3-2) and J usage is TRBJ1-2; D is undetermined. The ends were cut back, 4 bases at V and 2 bases at J, with 8 bases in the middle. Per germline, CDR1 LGHDT and CDR2 YNNKEL (reference sequence). The CDR3 has 13 amino acids. CDR3 residues: CASSRTENYGYTF. The CDR3 DNA sequence: TGTGCCAGCAGCCGAACAGAAAACTATGGCTACACCTTC.

The V call is TRBV5-4, the J call TRBJ2-7; 7 bases are shared with TRBD2. There are 14 residues in the CDR3. V lost 4 bases to trimming and J lost 5 bases; unmatched junction nucleotides: 9. The germline gives CDR1 SGHNT, CDR2 YYREEE (reference sequence). The CDR3, as DNA: TGTGCCAGCAGCCTAAAAAGTGGGGGGGACGAGCAGTACTTC. Its translation is CASSLKSGGDEQYF.

The V and J genes are TRBV13 and TRBJ2-3; a possible D gene is TRBD1 (7 bases). This CDR3 has 15 amino acids. Germline V lookup: CDR1 PRHDT, CDR2 FYEKMQ (reference sequence). V lost 2 bases and J lost 0, with 9 bases in between. As DNA, the CDR3 is TGTGCCAGCAGCTTACAGGGGGGAAGCACAGATACGCAGTATTTT. Translated: CASSLQGGSTDTQYF.

The V call is TRBV5-1, the J call TRBJ2-3; no reliable D call. V was pared by 7 bases and J by 2 bases, with 5 bases between. The CDR3 spans 11 residues. Looked up from germline, CDR1 is SGHRS and CDR2 is YFSETQ. CDR3 nucleotides: TGCGCCAGCGCAGACACAGATACGCAGTATTTT. Its protein is CASADTDTQYF.

The chain carries TRBV7-8 and TRBJ1-3; TRBD1 aligns across 9 bases. The germline V gene has CDR1 SGHVS and CDR2 FQNEAQ. V lost 5 bases to trimming and J lost 0 bases; unmatched junction nucleotides: 8. This CDR3 is built from 17 residues. The CDR3 is CASSPGQGSPSGNTIYF. The DNA of the CDR3 is TGTGCCAGCAGCCCTGGACAGGGGAGTCCCTCTGGAAACACCATATATTTT.

The V gene is TRBV7-2, the J gene TRBJ1-2; 8 nucleotides agree with TRBD1. Germline V CDR1 and CDR2: SGHTA, FQGNSA. This CDR3 is 13 amino acids long. V lost 7 bases to trimming and J lost 4 bases; unmatched junction nucleotides: 5. CDR3 bases: TGTGCCAGCACCTACGGACAGGGCTATGGCTACACCTTC. Protein sequence: CASTYGQGYGYTF.